The next 21 T cell receptor beta chains were all read from a single sample in a study of T cells after yellow fever vaccination. TCRdb fed the 5' RACE reads into MiXCR, producing one record per CDR3 protein. The sample lists about 240,000 distinct CDR3 sequences; about 7.1% were seen once. The sample was CD4+ T cells sorted from PBMCs, taken 15 days after the yellow fever booster vaccination. These receptors were obtained from a man aged 30 to 39 who received the YFV17D yellow fever vaccine.

This clonotype was seen ten or more times. The chain employs TRBV25-1 and TRBJ2-1; 14 nucleotides match TRBD2. Per germline, CDR1 MGHDK and CDR2 SYGVNS. The CDR3 sequence is 16 residues long. Trimming removed 2 bases from V and 9 bases from J; junction bases left unmatched: 6. CDR3 amino acids: CASSEGGLAGVVEQFF. The DNA of the CDR3 is TGTGCCAGCAGTGAAGGGGGACTAGCGGGAGTCGTTGAGCAGTTCTTC.

This clonotype was counted a few times. This sequence joins TRBV7-9 and TRBJ2-5, with TRBD2 matching 8 bases. V was pared by 7 bases and J by 5 bases, with 9 bases of the junction left unmatched. The length of the CDR3 is 14 residues. Germline CDR1 and CDR2: SEHNR and FQNEAQ (reference sequence). The CDR3 bases are TGTGCCAGCACCACCGCCGGGGGGGCCGAGACCCAGTACTTC. Translation: CASTTAGGAETQYF.

In its sample, this clonotype was seen many times. The rearrangement links TRBV11-2 to TRBJ2-7; 9 bases are a match to TRBD1. The CDR3 extends over 18 amino acids. Germline V gene sequence: CDR1 SGHAT, CDR2 FQNNGV. With 4 bases clipped from V and 3 bases from J, the junction kept 16 bases outside the gene matches. Here the CDR3 DNA reads TGTGCCAGCAGCTCGACCGGTACCGGGACAGGGAAAATCTACGAGCAGTACTTC. Translated: CASSSTGTGTGKIYEQYF.

The DNA of the CDR3 is TGTGCCAGCAGCTTACAGGCCGGCTTCTACAATGAGCAGTTCTTC. Protein: CASSLQAGFYNEQFF. The V and J genes are TRBV11-3 and TRBJ2-1; D is ambiguous. The germline V gene encodes CDR1 SGHNT and CDR2 YENEEA. This CDR3 contains 15 residues. Trimming removed 2 bases from V and 3 bases from J, with 11 bases in between.

A remark on this clonotype: In this CDR3 the conserved last residue, phenylalanine or tryptophan, is missing, so a read error is likely. This rearrangement joins TRBV7-2 to TRBJ1-1; D is uncertain. Germline V lookup: CDR1 SGHTA, CDR2 FQGNSA. V was pared by 6 bases and J by 1 base, with 12 bases between. The CDR3 contains 14 residues. The CDR3 sequence is CASSLLVANTEAFS. As DNA, the CDR3 is TGTGCCAGCAGTCTTTTGGTCGCGAACACTGAAGCTTTCTCT.

This sequence joins TRBV10-3 and TRBJ2-7; 7 bases map to TRBD1. Germline V gene sequence: CDR1 ENHRY, CDR2 SYGVKD. The length of the CDR3 is 13 residues. V lost 4 bases to trimming and J lost 9 bases; unmatched junction nucleotides: 9. In DNA, the CDR3 is TGTGCCATCAGTGGTGGAGGAAAGGGGGCGCAGTACTTC. As protein: CAISGGGKGAQYF.

This clonotype was observed at least ten times. The CDR3 DNA reads TGCAGCGGAAAGTCTGGTGGCTACACCTTC. It is translated as CSGKSGGYTF. V gene TRBV29-1 combines with J gene TRBJ1-2, with unresolved D. V was trimmed by 7 bases and J by 7 bases, leaving 10 bases between them. The length of the CDR3 is 10 residues. CDR1 SQVTM and CDR2 ANQGSEA come from the germline V gene. Filled out from reference TRBV29-1 and TRBJ1-2, the complete variable domain reads SAVISQKPSRDICQRGTSLTIQCQVDSQVTMMFWYRQQPGQSLTLIATANQGSEATYESGFVIDKFPISRPNLTFSTLTVSNMSPEDSSIYLCSGKSGGYTFGSGTRLTVV.

This clonotype was seen a few times. This sequence joins TRBV20-1 and TRBJ1-5; D is undetermined. CDR1 is DFQATT and CDR2 is SNEGSKA in the germline V gene (reference sequence). The CDR3 runs 12 residues. The V end was cut by 4 bases, the J end by 2 bases, with 6 bases between. The CDR3 loop is CSAIDGNQPQHF. CDR3 coding DNA: TGCAGTGCTATTGACGGCAATCAGCCCCAGCATTTT.

Ten or more counts support this clonotype. The J gene is TRBJ2-5, the V gene TRBV5-5; 7 bases are shared with TRBD1. CDR3 length: 14 amino acids. Germline loops: CDR1 SGHKS, CDR2 YYEKEE (reference sequence). Trimming took 3 bases from V and 2 from J; bases not matched to a gene: 4. CDR3 region: CASSSGGPQETQYF. The CDR3 coding sequence is TGTGCCAGCAGCTCAGGGGGACCACAAGAGACCCAGTACTTC.

The sample holds many counts of this clonotype. The chain links TRBV7-3 to TRBJ2-1; the D is unclear. In germline, CDR1 is SGHTA, CDR2 FQGTGA. CDR3 length: 13 residues. V lost 0 bases to trimming and J lost 12 bases, with 12 bases between them. The chain's CDR3 is CASSLTTRGWQFF. The CDR3 DNA follows: TGTGCCAGCAGCTTAACCACGAGAGGTTGGCAGTTCTTC.

This clonotype has a count of ten or more. The chain uses TRBV20-1 and TRBJ2-1; a weak D match, TRBD1 (5 bases). The CDR3 has 12 residues. V shed 6 bases and J shed 10 bases, with 16 bases lying between them. The germline V gene has CDR1 DFQATT and CDR2 SNEGSKA (reference sequence). The CDR3 loop is CSAAWPGKEQFF. The CDR3 bases are TGCAGTGCCGCCTGGCCAGGGAAAGAGCAGTTCTTC.

This clonotype occurred many times. V is TRBV7-2 and J is TRBJ2-7; a weak D match, TRBD2 (5 bases). V lost 2 bases and J lost 0, with 8 bases in between. The length of the CDR3 is 14 residues. The germline V gene encodes CDR1 SGHTA and CDR2 FQGNSA. The DNA of the CDR3 is TGTGCCAGCAGCTTATACGGGGACTCCTACGAGCAGTACTTC. The encoded protein is CASSLYGDSYEQYF.

There are a few counts of this clonotype. The V call is TRBV18, the J call TRBJ2-5; 11 positions match TRBD2. The CDR3 extends over 15 amino acids. V was pared by 4 bases and J by 5 bases, with 6 bases of the junction left unmatched. Germline CDR1 and CDR2: KGHSH and LQKENI. This CDR3 is CASSLLAGAGETQYF. Written as DNA, the CDR3 is TGTGCCAGCTCACTACTAGCGGGAGCGGGCGAGACCCAGTACTTC.

This clonotype was detected only a few times. The chain combines TRBV28 with TRBJ2-1, with 10 bases fitting TRBD2. The CDR3 length is 16 residues. The V gene end was trimmed by 2 bases and the J gene end by 2 bases; junction bases not matched to a gene: 3. Germline CDR1 MDHEN, CDR2 SYDVKM. CDR3 DNA sequence: TGTGCCAGCAGTTTACCTCTAGCGGGAGCCTACAATGAGCAGTTCTTC. Amino acids: CASSLPLAGAYNEQFF.

At least ten counts were recorded for this clonotype. The chain recombines TRBV7-9 with TRBJ2-3; no reliable D call. The CDR3 contains 14 residues. The germline V gene has CDR1 SEHNR and CDR2 FQNEAQ (reference sequence). Between the trimmed V and J ends, which lost 7 bases and 1 base, there was a span of 12 bases. Here the CDR3 DNA reads TGTGCCAGCACCCCGAAGGCCGGCACAGATACGCAGTATTTT. Translation gives CASTPKAGTDTQYF.

This clonotype appeared a few times. The chain has TRBV5-6 and TRBJ1-2; the D is unclear. The CDR3 sequence is 12 residues long. Germline assignment: CDR1 SGHDT and CDR2 YYEEEE. V gave up 0 bases and J gave up 8 bases, with 8 bases separating them. The CDR3 DNA reads as TGTGCCAGCAGCTTGGGGGCGCGGGGCTACACCTTC. Translation gives CASSLGARGYTF.

Concerning this clonotype itself: A single base separates this from a much larger clone, so it may be a read error. This rearrangement joins TRBV5-1 to TRBJ2-7; D is uncertain. There are 14 residues in the CDR3. The germline V and J ends were trimmed by 0 bases and 0 bases, with 7 bases remaining between them. Germline CDR1 reads SGHRS; CDR2 reads YFSETQ. The CDR3 DNA sequence: TGCGCCAGCAGCTTGGCAACGAGCTCCTACGAGCAGTACTTC. As protein: CASSLATSSYEQYF.

This clonotype was seen more than once but under ten times. The chain employs TRBV7-2 and TRBJ2-5; D remains ambiguous. CDR1 SGHTA and CDR2 FQGNSA come from the germline V gene. CDR3 length: 13 residues. V dropped 1 base and J dropped 4 bases, with 7 bases sitting between them. CDR3 in DNA: TGTGCCAGCAGCTTAGGGCCCCGAGAGACCCAGTACTTC. It translates to CASSLGPRETQYF.

This clonotype came up a few times. The rearrangement uses TRBV6-2 or TRBV6-3 and TRBJ2-1, with D perhaps TRBD2 (6 bases). This CDR3 comprises 12 residues. Deletions cut 5 bases from V and 13 bases from J, with 15 bases between. The V gene's germline CDR1 is MNHEY and CDR2 SVGEGT. CDR3 coding DNA: TGTGCCAGCAGTCTATGGGAGGCTGAACAGTTCTTC. It specifies CASSLWEAEQFF.

This clonotype occurred a few times. V usage is TRBV5-6 and J usage is TRBJ2-3; D perhaps matches TRBD1 (6 bases). V was clipped by 0 bases and J by 1 base, with 9 bases between them. The germline CDR1 and CDR2 sequences are SGHDT and YYEEEE. This CDR3 comprises 15 residues. Written as DNA, the CDR3 is TGTGCCAGCAGCTTGGGATGGACAGGCACAGATACGCAGTATTTT. Protein sequence: CASSLGWTGTDTQYF.

The chain uses TRBV5-5 and TRBJ1-2; possible D gene TRBD1, 6 bases. The CDR3 consists of 16 residues. V shed 4 bases and J shed 2 bases, with 18 bases lying between them. Looked up from germline, CDR1 is SGHKS and CDR2 is YYEKEE (reference sequence). CDR3: CASSGHLGGSNYGYTF. CDR3 DNA: TGTGCCAGCAGCGGCCACTTAGGGGGATCAAACTATGGCTACACCTTC.